These 10 T cell receptor beta chains were all obtained from the same sample, sequenced in a study of cytomegalovirus exposure and HLA in healthy donors (dated 2017 in TCRdb). Libraries came from the immunoSEQ multiplex PCR assay. For the multiplex PCR, a mixture combining 60 forward primers for TCR Vbeta segments and 13 reverse primers for TCR Jbeta segments was used. As stored in TCRdb, this immuneACCESS dataset retains in-frame rearrangements with V and J assigned. A fraction of the clones does not appear; measured against another copy, unresolved V genes explain less than half of the discrepancy, and the remainder lacks a known reason. This sample has about 200,000 clones in its table, and 65% to 85% of those were observed once. Roughly 0.098% of the sample goes to the ten largest clones. Sequenced material: PBMCs. These receptors came from a boy between 2 and 10 years old in good health and CMV-seronegative.

The V and J genes are TRBV4-1 and TRBJ2-3; 7 bases match TRBD2. Germline V CDR1 and CDR2: MGHRA, YSYEKL. The CDR3 covers 17 residues. V lost 3 bases, J lost 7 bases, and 16 bases stayed unmatched. CDR3: CASSQGPGRGSFNTQYF. The CDR3, as DNA: TGCGCCAGCAGCCAGGGGCCGGGACGCGGGAGTTTCAATACGCAGTATTTT.

The V and J genes are TRBV7-2 and TRBJ1-5, with D possibly matching TRBD1 (6 bases). Trimming cost V 6 bases and J 5 bases, with 17 bases left between them. Germline values: CDR1 SGHTA, CDR2 FQGNSA. This CDR3 region has 15 residues. CDR3 sequence: CASSPDRPGDQPQHF. The CDR3 DNA sequence: TGTGCCAGCAGTCCTGACAGGCCAGGGGATCAGCCCCAGCATTTT.

V and J are TRBV6-6 and TRBJ1-2; the match to TRBD1 covers 9 bases. Germline V gives CDR1 MNHNY, CDR2 SVGAGI (reference sequence). The CDR3 is 15 amino acids. V was pared by 6 bases and J by 8 bases, with 13 bases of the junction left unmatched. CDR3 region: CASRDTGGAKDGYTF. CDR3 sequence (DNA): TGTGCCAGCAGGGATACAGGGGGCGCGAAGGACGGCTACACCTTC.

This chain links TRBV5-6 with TRBJ1-1; D ambiguous. CDR3 length: 17 amino acids. The germline V gene has CDR1 SGHDT and CDR2 YYEEEE. Deletions cut 4 bases from V and 0 bases from J, with 19 bases between. Here the CDR3 reads CASSKQLDGLMNTEAFF. The CDR3, as DNA: TGTGCCAGCAGCAAGCAGCTGGACGGACTCATGAACACTGAAGCTTTCTTT. The full variable domain, completed using reference TRBV5-6 and TRBJ1-1, is DAGVTQSPTHLIKTRGQQVTLRCSPKSGHDTVSWYQQALGQGPQFIFQYYEEEERQRGNFPDRFSGHQFPNYSSELNVNALLLGDSALYLCASSKQLDGLMNTEAFFGQGTRLTVV.

Comment on this clone: The junction departs from germline at one end; a sequencing error may be responsible. The rearrangement joins TRBV7-9 to TRBJ2-7; possibly TRBD2 for D (6 bases). Germline V gene lookup returns CDR1 SEHNR and CDR2 FQNEAQ (reference sequence). The CDR3 totals 17 residues. This CDR3 is CSSSLTRGGTPTYEQYF. CDR3 coding DNA: TGTTCCAGCAGCCTCACGCGTGGGGGGACCCCAACCTACGAGCAGTACTTC.

The V and J genes are TRBV7-2 and TRBJ2-1, with TRBD2 identical over 10 bases. V lost 6 bases and J lost 4; bases outside the gene matches: 12. The CDR3 contains 17 residues. Looked up from germline, CDR1 is SGHTA and CDR2 is FQGNSA. The CDR3 here is CASSKNSGGFLYNEQFF. CDR3 bases: TGTGCCAGCAGTAAAAATAGCGGGGGGTTCCTATACAATGAGCAGTTCTTC. Full variable domain (outside the CDR3, taken from reference TRBV7-2 and TRBJ2-1): GAGVSQSPSNKVTEKGKDVELRCDPISGHTALYWYRQSLGQGLEFLIYFQGNSAPDKSGLPSDRFSAERTGGSVSTLTIQRTQQEDSAVYLCASSKNSGGFLYNEQFFGPGTRLTVL.

The chain joins TRBV5-1 to TRBJ2-4; D is possibly TRBD1 (6 bases). V was clipped by 4 bases and J by 8 bases, with 19 bases between them. Per the germline V gene, CDR1 is SGHRS and CDR2 is YFSETQ. CDR3 length equals 15 residues. The CDR3 DNA reads TGCGCCAGCAGCAGGCTCGCAGGGGCAGCAGACATTCAGTACTTC. As protein: CASSRLAGAADIQYF.

With regard to this clone: A junction end diverges from the germline sequence, so it may reflect a read error. V is TRBV7-9 and J is TRBJ1-2; D is perhaps TRBD1 (5 bases). The V gene's germline CDR1 is SEHNR and CDR2 FQNEAQ (reference sequence). The CDR3 sequence is 14 residues long. The chain's CDR3 is CSSSLGRGLDGYTF. In DNA, the CDR3 is TGTTCCAGCAGCTTAGGTCGGGGGTTGGATGGCTACACCTTC.

This clone appeared a few times. CDR3 region: CASSQTRTGGTEAFF. In DNA form, the CDR3 reads TGTGCCAGCAGCCAAACGAGGACAGGGGGTACTGAAGCTTTCTTT. The chain recombines TRBV14 with TRBJ1-1; 10 bases agree with TRBD1. The CDR3 consists of 15 residues. Germline V lookup: CDR1 SGHDN, CDR2 FVKESK. The V segment lost 2 bases and the J segment 5 bases; nucleotides outside the gene matches: 5.

In this sample, this clone turned up once. The chain carries TRBV5-4 and TRBJ2-3, with D possibly TRBD1 on 6 matching bases. The CDR3 loop spans 17 amino acids. CDR1 is SGHNT, CDR2 YYREEE, per germline (reference sequence). Trimming cost V 1 base and J 2 bases, with 17 bases left between them. CDR3 coding DNA: TGTGCCAGCAGCTTGAGGGTGGCAGGGGTTAACACAGATACGCAGTATTTT. Its protein product is CASSLRVAGVNTDTQYF.